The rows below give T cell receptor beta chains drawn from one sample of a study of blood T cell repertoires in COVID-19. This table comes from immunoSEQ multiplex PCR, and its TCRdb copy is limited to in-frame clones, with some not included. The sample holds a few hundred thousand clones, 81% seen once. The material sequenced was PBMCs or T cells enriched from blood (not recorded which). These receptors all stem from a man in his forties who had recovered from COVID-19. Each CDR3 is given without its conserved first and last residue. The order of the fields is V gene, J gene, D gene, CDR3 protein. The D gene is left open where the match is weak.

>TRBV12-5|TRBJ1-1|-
ASAPFLNTEAF
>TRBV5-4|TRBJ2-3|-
ASSAGTDTQY
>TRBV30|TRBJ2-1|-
AWKETERRYNEQF
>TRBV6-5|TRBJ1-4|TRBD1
ASTPGTGVNEKLF
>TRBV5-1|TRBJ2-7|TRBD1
ASSLRQGAGEQY
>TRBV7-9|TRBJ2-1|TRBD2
ASSLGPSGDEQF
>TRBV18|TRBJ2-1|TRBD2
ASSPPTSGFNEQF
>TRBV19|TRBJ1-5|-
ASSIIRQDHNQPQH
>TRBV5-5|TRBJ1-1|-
ASSPNGLLNTEAF
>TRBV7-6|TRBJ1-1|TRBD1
ASSSSGQAAEAF
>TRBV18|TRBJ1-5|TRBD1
ASSPSQGIQPQH
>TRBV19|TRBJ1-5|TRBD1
ASTHRDRGNQPQH
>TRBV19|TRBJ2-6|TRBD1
ASSIARQGTGANVLT
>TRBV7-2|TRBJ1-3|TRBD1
ASSPTDRVNTIY
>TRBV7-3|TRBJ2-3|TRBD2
ASSSTSGTDTQY
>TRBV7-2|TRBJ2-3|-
ASSFSDTQY
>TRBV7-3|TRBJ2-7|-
ASSVNSGLSYEQY
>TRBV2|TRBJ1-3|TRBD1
ASSAQGARNTIY
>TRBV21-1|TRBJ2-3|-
ASSPQPGLAADTQY
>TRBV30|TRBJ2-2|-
APQRGANTGELF
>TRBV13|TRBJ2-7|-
ASSLITGNEQY
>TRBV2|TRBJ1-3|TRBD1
ASSQWDREGNTIY
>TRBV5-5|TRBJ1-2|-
ASSFDSAYGYT
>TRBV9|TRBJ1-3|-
ASSPHAGAGNTIY
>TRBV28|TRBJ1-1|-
ASSLVGGTEAF
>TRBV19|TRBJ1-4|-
ASRKGREKLF
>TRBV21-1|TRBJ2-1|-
ASSPGLAGGSGQF